This T cell receptor (beta chain) came from a study of control samples from healthy donors and cancer patients. With 8 bases removed from V and 5 bases from J, the gap between germline ends came to 3 bases. CDR3 length: 9 residues. Per germline, CDR1 SNHLY and CDR2 FYNNEI. Many counts were recorded for this clone. Produced via immunoSEQ multiplex PCR; TCRdb's table is partial and in-frame only. The sample shows 150,000 to 200,000 clones, just over 85% of them seen only once. The rearrangement links TRBV2 to TRBJ2-5; no clear D gene. The clonotype was recovered from a man in his late teens or twenties in good health. The sample taken for sequencing was blood. The CDR3: CASGETQYF. The CDR3 DNA is TGTGCCAGCGGGGAGACCCAGTACTTC.